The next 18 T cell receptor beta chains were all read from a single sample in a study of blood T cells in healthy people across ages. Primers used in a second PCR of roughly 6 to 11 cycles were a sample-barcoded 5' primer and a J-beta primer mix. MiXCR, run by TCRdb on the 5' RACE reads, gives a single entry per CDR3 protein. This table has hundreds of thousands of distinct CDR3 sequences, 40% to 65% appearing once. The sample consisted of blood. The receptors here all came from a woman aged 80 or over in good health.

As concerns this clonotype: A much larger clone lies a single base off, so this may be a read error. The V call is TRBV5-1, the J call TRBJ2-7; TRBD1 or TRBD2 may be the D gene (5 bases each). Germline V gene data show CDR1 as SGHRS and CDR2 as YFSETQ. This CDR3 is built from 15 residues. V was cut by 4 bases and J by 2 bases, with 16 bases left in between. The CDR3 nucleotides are TGCGCCAGCAGCCCGGGACGAGCGCCTACCTACGAGCAGTACTTC. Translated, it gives CASSPGRAPTYEQYF.

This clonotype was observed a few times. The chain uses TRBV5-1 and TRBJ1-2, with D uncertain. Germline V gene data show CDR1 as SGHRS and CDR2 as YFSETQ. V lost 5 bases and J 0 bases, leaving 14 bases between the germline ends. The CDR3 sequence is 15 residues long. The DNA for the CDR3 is TGCGCCAGCAGTAGCCTTTGGGCCTCTAACTATGGCTACACCTTC. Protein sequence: CASSSLWASNYGYTF.

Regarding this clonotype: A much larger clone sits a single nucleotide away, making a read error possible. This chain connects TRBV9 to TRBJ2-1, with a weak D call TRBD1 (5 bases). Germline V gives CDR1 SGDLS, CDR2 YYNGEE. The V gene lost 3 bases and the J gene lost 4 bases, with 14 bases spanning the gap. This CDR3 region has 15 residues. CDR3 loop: CASSAAAGQYNEQFF. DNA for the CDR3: TGTGCCAGCAGCGCAGCTGCAGGGCAGTACAATGAGCAGTTCTTC.

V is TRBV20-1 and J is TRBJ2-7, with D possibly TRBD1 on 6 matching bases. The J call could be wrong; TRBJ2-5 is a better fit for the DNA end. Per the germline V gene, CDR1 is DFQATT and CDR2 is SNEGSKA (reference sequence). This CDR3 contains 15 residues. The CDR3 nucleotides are TGCAGTGAAAGTGGCCCGGACAGATCAGGAGAGACCCAGTACTTC. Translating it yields CSESGPDRSGETQYF.

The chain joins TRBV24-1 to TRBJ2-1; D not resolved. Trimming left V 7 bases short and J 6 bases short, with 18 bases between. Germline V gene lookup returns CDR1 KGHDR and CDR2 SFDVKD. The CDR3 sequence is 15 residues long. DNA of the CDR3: TGTGCCACCAGGCCTCCCCTTCAGGTGGGCAATGAGCAGTTCTTC. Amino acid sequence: CATRPPLQVGNEQFF.

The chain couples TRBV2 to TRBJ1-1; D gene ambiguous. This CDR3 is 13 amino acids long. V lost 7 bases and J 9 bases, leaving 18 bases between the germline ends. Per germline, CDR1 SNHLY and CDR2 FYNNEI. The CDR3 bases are TGTGCCAGCATCTTGAGGGAAGGAGATAAAGCTTTCTTT. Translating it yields CASILREGDKAFF. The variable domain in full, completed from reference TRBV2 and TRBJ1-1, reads EPEVTQTPSHQVTQMGQEVILRCVPISNHLYFYWYRQILGQKVEFLVSFYNNEISEKSEIFDDQFSVERPDGSNFTLKIRSTKLEDSAMYFCASILREGDKAFFGQGTRLTVV.

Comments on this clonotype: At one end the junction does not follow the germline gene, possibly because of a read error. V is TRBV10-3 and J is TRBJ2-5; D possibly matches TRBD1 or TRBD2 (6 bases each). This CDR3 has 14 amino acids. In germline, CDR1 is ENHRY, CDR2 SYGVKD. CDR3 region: CVISVGGTQETQYF. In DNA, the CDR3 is TGTGTCATCAGTGTAGGGGGGACCCAAGAGACCCAGTACTTC.

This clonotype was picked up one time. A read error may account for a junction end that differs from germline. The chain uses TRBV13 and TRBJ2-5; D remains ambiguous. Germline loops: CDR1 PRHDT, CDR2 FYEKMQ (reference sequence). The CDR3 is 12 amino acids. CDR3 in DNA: TGTGTCAGCAGCTTGGGGCAAGAGACCCAGTACTTC. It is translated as CVSSLGQETQYF. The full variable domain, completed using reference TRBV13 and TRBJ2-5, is AAGVIQSPRHLIKEKRETATLKCYPIPRHDTVYWYQQGPGQDPQFLISFYEKMQSDKGSIPDRFSAQQFSDYHSELNMSSLELGDSALYFCVSSLGQETQYFGPGTRLLVL.

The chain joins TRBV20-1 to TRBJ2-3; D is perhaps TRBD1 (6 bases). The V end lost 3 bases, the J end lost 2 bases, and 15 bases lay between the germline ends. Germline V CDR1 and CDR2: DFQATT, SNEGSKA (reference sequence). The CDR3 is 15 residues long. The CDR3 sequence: CSASWDKRATDTQYF. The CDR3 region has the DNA TGCAGTGCTAGTTGGGACAAACGAGCCACAGATACGCAGTATTTT.

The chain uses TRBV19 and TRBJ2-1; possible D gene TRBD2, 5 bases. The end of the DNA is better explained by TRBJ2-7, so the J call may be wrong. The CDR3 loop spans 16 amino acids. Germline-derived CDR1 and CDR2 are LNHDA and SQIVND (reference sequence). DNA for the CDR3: TGTGCCAGTAGTATAGTGATCGGGATCACTTACAATGAGCAGTACTTC. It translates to CASSIVIGITYNEQYF.

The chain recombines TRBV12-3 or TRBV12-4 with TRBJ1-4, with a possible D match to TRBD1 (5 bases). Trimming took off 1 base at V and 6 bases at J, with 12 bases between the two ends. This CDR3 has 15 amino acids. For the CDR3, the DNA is TGTGCCAGCAGTTTAGTTGTTGGAGGGGATGAAAAACTGTTTTTT. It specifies CASSLVVGGDEKLFF.

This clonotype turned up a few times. The CDR3 spells CASSQEIGFGEYF. Written as DNA, the CDR3 is TGTGCCAGCAGCCAAGAAATCGGATTTGGGGAGTACTTC. The chain joins TRBV3-1 to TRBJ2-7, with no clear D. CDR1 is LGHDT, CDR2 YNNKEL, per germline (reference sequence). Deletions cut 0 bases from V and 11 bases from J, with 14 bases between. The CDR3 covers 13 residues.

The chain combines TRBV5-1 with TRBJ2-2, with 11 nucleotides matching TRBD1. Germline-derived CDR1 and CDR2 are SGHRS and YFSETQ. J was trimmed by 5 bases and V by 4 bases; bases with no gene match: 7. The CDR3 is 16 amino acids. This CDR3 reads CASSLLDRGRTGELFF. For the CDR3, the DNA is TGCGCCAGCAGCCTTTTGGACAGGGGGCGAACCGGGGAGCTGTTTTTT.

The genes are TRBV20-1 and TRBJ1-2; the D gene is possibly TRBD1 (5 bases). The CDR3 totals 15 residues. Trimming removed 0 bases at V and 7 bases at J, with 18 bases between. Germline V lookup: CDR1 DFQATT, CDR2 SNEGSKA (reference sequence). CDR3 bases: TGCAGTGCTAGAGATATCGTAAAGGGGTCGAGTGGCTACACCTTC. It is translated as CSARDIVKGSSGYTF.

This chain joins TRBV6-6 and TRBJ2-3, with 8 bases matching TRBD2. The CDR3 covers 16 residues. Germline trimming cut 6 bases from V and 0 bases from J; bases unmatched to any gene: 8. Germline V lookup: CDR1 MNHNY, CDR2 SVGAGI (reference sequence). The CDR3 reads CASSPGRGLSTDTQYF. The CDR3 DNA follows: TGTGCCAGCAGCCCCGGGAGGGGTCTTAGCACAGATACGCAGTATTTT.

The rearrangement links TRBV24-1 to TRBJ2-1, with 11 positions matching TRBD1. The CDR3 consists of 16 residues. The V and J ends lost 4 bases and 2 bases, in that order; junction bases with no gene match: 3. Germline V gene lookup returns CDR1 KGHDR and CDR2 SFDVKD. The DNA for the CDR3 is TGTGCCACCAGTGAGTCGGGACAGGGGGCCTACAATGAGCAGTTCTTC. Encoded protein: CATSESGQGAYNEQFF.

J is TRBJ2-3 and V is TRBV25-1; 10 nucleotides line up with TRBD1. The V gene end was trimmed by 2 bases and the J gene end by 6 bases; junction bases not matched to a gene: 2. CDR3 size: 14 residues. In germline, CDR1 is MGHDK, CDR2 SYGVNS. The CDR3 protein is CASSEGTGEDTQYF. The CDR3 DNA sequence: TGTGCCAGCAGTGAAGGGACAGGGGAGGATACGCAGTATTTT.

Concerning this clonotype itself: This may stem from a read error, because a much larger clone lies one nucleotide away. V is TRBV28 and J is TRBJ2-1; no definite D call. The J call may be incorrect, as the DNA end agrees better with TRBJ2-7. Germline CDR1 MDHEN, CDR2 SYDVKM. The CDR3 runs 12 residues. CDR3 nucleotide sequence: TGTGCCAGCAAATCCGGCTACAATGAGCAGTACTTC. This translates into CASKSGYNEQYF.